This TCR beta chain is drawn from a study of blood T cell repertoires in COVID-19. Whole-study context: Acute and convalescent COVID-19 specimens originated in the United States, Italy and Spain. Nucleic acid was either cDNA or gDNA, and it came from T cells, B-cell-depleted T cells, or PBMCs.

Profiled with immunoSEQ multiplex PCR; TCRdb holds only in-frame clones, not every one. The table includes roughly 430,000 clones, around 90% detected once. This receptor was identified in a middle-aged woman with acute COVID-19. The specimen was PBMCs or T cells enriched from blood (not recorded which).

The CDR3 DNA is TGTGCCACGACGCCAGCGGGGGCCCCTGCAGATACGCAGTATTTT. It specifies CATTPAGAPADTQYF. The chain recombines TRBV19 with TRBJ2-3, with TRBD2 identical over 8 bases. The CDR3 extends over 15 amino acids. Germline assignment: CDR1 LNHDA and CDR2 SQIVND (reference sequence). The trim removed 10 bases at V and 4 bases at J, leaving 13 bases unmatched.